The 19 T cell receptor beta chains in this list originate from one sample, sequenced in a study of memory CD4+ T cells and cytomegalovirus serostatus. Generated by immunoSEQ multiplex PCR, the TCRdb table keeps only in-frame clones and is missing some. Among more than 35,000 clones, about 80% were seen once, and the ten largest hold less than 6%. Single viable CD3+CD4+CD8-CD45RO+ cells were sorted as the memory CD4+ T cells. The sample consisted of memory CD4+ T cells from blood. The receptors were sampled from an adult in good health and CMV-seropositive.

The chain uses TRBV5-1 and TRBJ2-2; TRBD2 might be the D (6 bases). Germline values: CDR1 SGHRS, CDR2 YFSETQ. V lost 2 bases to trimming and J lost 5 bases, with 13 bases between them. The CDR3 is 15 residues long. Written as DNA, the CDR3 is TGCGCCAGCAGCTTAATGTACGGGGGTACCGGGGAGCTGTTTTTT. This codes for CASSLMYGGTGELFF.

The CDR3 reads CASSIAPGTGTNEKLFF. The CDR3 DNA sequence: TGCGCCAGCAGCATTGCACCTGGGACAGGGACTAATGAAAAACTGTTTTTT. The chain carries TRBV5-1 and TRBJ1-4; TRBD1 matches at 9 bases. The CDR3 has 17 amino acids. Germline V gene sequence: CDR1 SGHRS, CDR2 YFSETQ. V trimming: 4 bases; J trimming: 2 bases; junction bases outside the gene matches: 9.

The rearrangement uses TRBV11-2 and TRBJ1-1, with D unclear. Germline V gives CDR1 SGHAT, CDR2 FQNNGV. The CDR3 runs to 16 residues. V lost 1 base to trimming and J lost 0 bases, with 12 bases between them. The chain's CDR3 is CASSLAAAQLNTEAFF. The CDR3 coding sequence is TGTGCCAGCAGCTTAGCGGCCGCACAGCTGAACACTGAAGCTTTCTTT.

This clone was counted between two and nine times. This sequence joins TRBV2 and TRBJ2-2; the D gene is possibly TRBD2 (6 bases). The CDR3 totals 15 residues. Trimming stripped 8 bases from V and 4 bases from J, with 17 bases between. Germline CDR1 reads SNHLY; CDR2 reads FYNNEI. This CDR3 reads CASRMGGTGTGELFF. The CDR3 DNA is TGTGCCAGCCGCATGGGGGGAACGGGCACCGGGGAGCTGTTTTTT.

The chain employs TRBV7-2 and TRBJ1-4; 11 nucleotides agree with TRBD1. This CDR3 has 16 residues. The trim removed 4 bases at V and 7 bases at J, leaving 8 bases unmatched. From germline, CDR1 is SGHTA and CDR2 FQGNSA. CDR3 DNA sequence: TGTGCCAGCAGCTACCTCCGGGACAGGGGGTTTGAAAAACTGTTTTTT. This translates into CASSYLRDRGFEKLFF.

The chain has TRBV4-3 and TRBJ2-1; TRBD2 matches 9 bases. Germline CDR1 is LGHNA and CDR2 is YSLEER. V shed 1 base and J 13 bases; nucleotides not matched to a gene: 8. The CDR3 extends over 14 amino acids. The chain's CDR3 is CASSQVLGGRGQFF. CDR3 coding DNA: TGCGCCAGCAGCCAAGTCCTCGGCGGGAGGGGTCAGTTCTTC.

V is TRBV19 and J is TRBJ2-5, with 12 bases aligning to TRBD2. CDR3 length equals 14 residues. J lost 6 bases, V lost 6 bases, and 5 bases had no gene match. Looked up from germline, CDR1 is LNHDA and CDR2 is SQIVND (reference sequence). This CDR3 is CASSRLAGDQTQYF. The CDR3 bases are TGTGCCAGTAGCCGACTAGCGGGGGATCAGACCCAGTACTTC.

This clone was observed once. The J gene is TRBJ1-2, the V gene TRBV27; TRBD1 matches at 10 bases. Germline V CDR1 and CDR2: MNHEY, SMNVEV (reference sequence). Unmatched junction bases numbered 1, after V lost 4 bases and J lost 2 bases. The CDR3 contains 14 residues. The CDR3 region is CASSWGQGNYGYTF. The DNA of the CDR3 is TGTGCCAGCAGTTGGGGACAGGGGAACTATGGCTACACCTTC.

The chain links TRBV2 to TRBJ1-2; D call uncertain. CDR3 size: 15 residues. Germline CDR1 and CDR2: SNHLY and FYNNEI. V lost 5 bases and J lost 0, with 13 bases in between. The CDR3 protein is CASSLEQRANYGYTF. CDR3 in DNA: TGTGCCAGCAGTTTGGAACAGAGAGCTAACTATGGCTACACCTTC.

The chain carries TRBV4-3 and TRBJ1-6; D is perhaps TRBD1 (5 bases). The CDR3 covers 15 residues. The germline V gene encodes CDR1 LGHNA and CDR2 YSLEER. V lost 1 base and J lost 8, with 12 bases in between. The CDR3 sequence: CASSQGGTYDSPLHF. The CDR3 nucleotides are TGCGCCAGCAGCCAAGGTGGGACTTATGATTCACCCCTCCACTTT.

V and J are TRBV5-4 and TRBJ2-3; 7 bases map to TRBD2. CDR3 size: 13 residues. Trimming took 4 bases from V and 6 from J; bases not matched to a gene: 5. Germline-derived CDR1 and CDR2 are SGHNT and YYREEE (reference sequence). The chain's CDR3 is CASSPPGGDTQYF. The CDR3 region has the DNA TGTGCCAGCAGCCCGCCCGGGGGGGATACGCAGTATTTT.

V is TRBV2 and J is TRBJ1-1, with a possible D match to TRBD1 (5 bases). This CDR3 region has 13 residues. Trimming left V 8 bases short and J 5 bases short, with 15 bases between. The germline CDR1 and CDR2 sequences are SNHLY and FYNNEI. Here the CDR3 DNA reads TGTGCCAGCCTATTCCAGGGTGGGACTGAAGCTTTCTTT. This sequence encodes CASLFQGGTEAFF.

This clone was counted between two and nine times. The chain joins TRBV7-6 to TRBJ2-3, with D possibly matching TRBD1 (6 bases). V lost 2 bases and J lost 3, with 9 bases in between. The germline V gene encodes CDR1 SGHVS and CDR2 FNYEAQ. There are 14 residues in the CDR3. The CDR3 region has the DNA TGTGCCAGCAGCTTACGAACAGGGACAGATACGCAGTATTTT. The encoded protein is CASSLRTGTDTQYF.

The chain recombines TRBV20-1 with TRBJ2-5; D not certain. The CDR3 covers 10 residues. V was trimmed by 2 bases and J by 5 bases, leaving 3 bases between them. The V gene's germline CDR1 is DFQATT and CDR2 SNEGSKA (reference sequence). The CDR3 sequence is CSARWETQYF. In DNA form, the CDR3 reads TGCAGTGCTAGATGGGAGACCCAGTACTTC.

CDR3 DNA sequence: TGTGCCAGCAGCCCGAAAGGGGTAGTTTCCTCCTACAATGAGCAGTTCTTC. Translation gives CASSPKGVVSSYNEQFF. This chain connects TRBV7-8 to TRBJ2-1; TRBD1 is a possible D gene (5 bases). Deletions cut 5 bases from V and 0 bases from J, with 17 bases between. CDR3 length: 17 amino acids. CDR1 is SGHVS and CDR2 is FQNEAQ in the germline V gene.

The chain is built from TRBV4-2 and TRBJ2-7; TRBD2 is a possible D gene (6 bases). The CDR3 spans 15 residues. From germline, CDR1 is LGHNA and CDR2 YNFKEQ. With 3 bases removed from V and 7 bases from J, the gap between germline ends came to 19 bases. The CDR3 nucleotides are TGTGCCAGCAGCCATCCGGGAGCAGGCCTGGGGGAGCAGTACTTC. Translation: CASSHPGAGLGEQYF.

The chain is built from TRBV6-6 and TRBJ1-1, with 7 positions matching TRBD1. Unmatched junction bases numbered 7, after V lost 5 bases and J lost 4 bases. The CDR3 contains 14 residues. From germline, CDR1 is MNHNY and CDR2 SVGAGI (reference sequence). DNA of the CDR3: TGTGCCAGCAGTAACAGGGGAATTTCCACTGAAGCTTTCTTT. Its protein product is CASSNRGISTEAFF.

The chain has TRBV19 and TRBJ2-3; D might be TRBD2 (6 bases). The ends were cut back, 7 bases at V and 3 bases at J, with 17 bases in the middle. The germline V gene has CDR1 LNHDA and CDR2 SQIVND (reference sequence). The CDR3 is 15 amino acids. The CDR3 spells CASTPSGGRTDTQYF. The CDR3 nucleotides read TGTGCCAGTACTCCCTCCGGGGGAAGGACAGATACGCAGTATTTT.

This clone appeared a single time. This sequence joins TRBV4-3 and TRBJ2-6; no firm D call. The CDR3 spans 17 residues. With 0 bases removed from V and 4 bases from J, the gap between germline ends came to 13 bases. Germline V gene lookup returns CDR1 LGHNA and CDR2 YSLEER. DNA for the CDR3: TGCGCCAGCAGCCAAGATCAACGGGTCATAGGGGCCAACGTCCTGACTTTC. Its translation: CASSQDQRVIGANVLTF.